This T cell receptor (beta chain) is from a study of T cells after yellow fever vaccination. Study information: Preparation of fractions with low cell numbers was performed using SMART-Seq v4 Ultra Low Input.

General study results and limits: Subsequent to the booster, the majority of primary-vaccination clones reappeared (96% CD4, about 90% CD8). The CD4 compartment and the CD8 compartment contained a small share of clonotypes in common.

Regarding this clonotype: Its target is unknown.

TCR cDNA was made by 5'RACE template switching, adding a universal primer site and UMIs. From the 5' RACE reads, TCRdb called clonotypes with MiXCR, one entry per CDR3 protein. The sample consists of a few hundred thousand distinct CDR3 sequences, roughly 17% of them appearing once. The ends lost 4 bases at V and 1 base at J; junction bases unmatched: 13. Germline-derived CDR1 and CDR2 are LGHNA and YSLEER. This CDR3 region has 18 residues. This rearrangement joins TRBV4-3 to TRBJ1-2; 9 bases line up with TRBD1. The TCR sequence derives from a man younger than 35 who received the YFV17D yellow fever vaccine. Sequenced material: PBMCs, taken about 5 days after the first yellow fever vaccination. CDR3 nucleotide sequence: TGCGCCAGCAGCCCCTCCTCCGGGACAGGGAACTATAACTATGGCTACACCTTC. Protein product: CASSPSSGTGNYNYGYTF.